These T cell receptor beta chains were read from a single sample in a study of control samples from healthy donors and cancer patients. Libraries were prepared by immunoSEQ multiplex PCR; TCRdb keeps only in-frame clonotypes and omits some of them. The table has around 150,000 clones, approximately 94% seen once; the top ten hold 11% to 15%. The sample taken for sequencing was PBMCs. Receptors were obtained from a man between 60 and 70 years old with colorectal cancer. CDR3s include the opening cysteine and the closing phenylalanine or tryptophan. D genes are given only for firm matches. Only some rows state a clone size, as once, few, many or a class for expanded clones.

TRBJ2-7 | few | TRBV19 | 16 | TRBD1 | CASSMTHRGKRYEQYF | TGTGCCAGTAGTATGACCCACAGGGGGAAAAGGTACGAGCAGTACTTC
TRBJ2-5 | . | TRBV7-2 | 16 | TRBD2 | CASSFISGGNKETQYF | TGTGCCAGCAGCTTTATCAGCGGGGGGAATAAAGAGACCCAGTACTTC
TRBJ2-7 | . | TRBV6-5 | 15 | TRBD1 | CASSPRTGTWYEQYF | TGTGCCAGCAGCCCCCGGACAGGGACTTGGTACGAGCAGTACTTC
TRBJ2-7 | . | TRBV27 | 13 | TRBD1 | CASSSGQGGEQYF | TGTGCCAGCAGTTCGGGACAGGGGGGAGAGCAGTACTTC
TRBJ2-3 | once | TRBV6-6 | 16 | TRBD1 | CASSNAWDRPTDTQYF | TGTGCCAGCAGTAATGCCTGGGACAGGCCCACAGATACGCAGTATTTT
TRBJ1-4 | . | TRBV7-9 | 15 | TRBD1 | CASSPRTGTNEKLFF | TGTGCCAGCAGCCCTAGGACAGGGACTAATGAAAAACTGTTTTTT
TRBJ2-3 | . | TRBV20-1 | 10 | . | CSVDGDTQYF | TGCAGTGTCGATGGGGATACGCAGTATTTT
TRBJ1-1 | . | TRBV5-6 | 15 | TRBD1 | CASSRQGAANTEAFF | TGTGCCAGCAGTAGACAGGGGGCCGCGAACACTGAAGCTTTCTTT
TRBJ1-1 | . | TRBV6-4 | 14 | TRBD1 | CASSLLTGIEEAFF | TGTGCCAGCAGTCTACTGACAGGGATTGAAGAAGCTTTCTTT
TRBJ1-1 | . | TRBV7-9 | 14 | TRBD1 | CASSGWTGEDEAFF | TGTGCCAGCAGCGGCTGGACAGGGGAGGATGAAGCTTTCTTT
TRBJ1-3 | . | TRBV3-1/TRBV3-2 | 18 | TRBD1 | CASSQDPGTGSSGNTIYF | TGTGCCAGCAGCCAAGATCCCGGGACAGGAAGCTCTGGAAACACCATATATTTT
TRBJ2-7 | . | TRBV2 | 12 | . | CASSGDVYEQYF | TGTGCCAGCAGTGGGGATGTATACGAGCAGTACTTC
TRBJ1-5 | . | TRBV5-1 | 19 | TRBD1 | CASWRGTGGKGASNQPQHF | TGCGCCAGCTGGAGGGGGACAGGGGGAAAAGGGGCAAGCAATCAGCCCCAGCATTTT
TRBJ1-4 | . | TRBV27 | 15 | . | CASSLSPGQGEKLFF | TGTGCCAGCAGTTTATCGCCAGGGCAAGGCGAAAAACTGTTTTTT
TRBJ1-1 | once | TRBV5-1 | 14 | TRBD1 | CASSSRGPGTEAFF | TGCGCCAGCAGCTCGAGGGGGCCGGGGACTGAAGCTTTCTTT
TRBJ2-7 | once | TRBV10-3 | 12 | TRBD1 | CAIRDRDYEQYF | TGTGCCATCAGGGACAGGGACTACGAGCAGTACTTC
TRBJ1-5 | . | TRBV6-6 | 12 | . | CASSYVDQPQHF | TGTGCCAGCAGTTACGTGGATCAGCCCCAGCATTTT
TRBJ1-5 | . | TRBV30 | 13 | . | CAWSTTGNQPQHF | TGTGCCTGGAGTACCACAGGTAATCAGCCCCAGCATTTT
TRBJ2-3 | . | TRBV29-1 | 11 | . | CSAGTTDTQYF | TGCAGCGCCGGGACAACAGATACGCAGTATTTT
TRBJ2-5 | . | TRBV11-2 | 11 | . | CASSTIETQYF | TGTGCCAGCAGCACTATAGAGACCCAGTACTTC
TRBJ2-5 | . | TRBV14 | 15 | . | CASSQDLGFQETQYF | TGTGCCAGCAGCCAAGATCTGGGGTTCCAAGAGACCCAGTACTTC
TRBJ1-5 | . | TRBV7-9 | 14 | . | CASSSGDGNQPQHF | TGTGCCAGCAGCTCGGGTGACGGGAATCAGCCCCAGCATTTT
TRBJ2-3 | . | TRBV5-5 | 18 | . | CASSWGKGSRPSTDTQYF | TGTGCCAGCAGCTGGGGTAAGGGAAGCAGGCCGAGCACAGATACGCAGTATTTT
TRBJ2-3 | . | TRBV4-2 | 15 | . | CASSQDVGGRDTQYF | TGTGCCAGCAGCCAAGATGTAGGGGGTCGTGATACGCAGTATTTT
TRBJ1-5 | . | TRBV19 | 16 | TRBD1 | CASSPNRGPSNQPQHF | TGTGCCAGTAGTCCAAACAGGGGGCCCAGCAATCAGCCCCAGCATTTT
TRBJ1-2 | many | TRBV3-1/TRBV3-2 | 14 | . | CASSQAQGSYGYTF | TGTGCCAGCAGCCAGGCCCAGGGGTCCTATGGCTACACCTTC
TRBJ2-7 | . | TRBV19 | 15 | TRBD1 | CASRSSGQGTGEQYF | TGTGCCAGTAGGTCCTCGGGACAGGGAACCGGCGAGCAGTACTTC
TRBJ2-3 | . | TRBV24-1 | 12 | . | CATSAGFDTQYF | TGTGCCACCAGTGCAGGGTTTGATACGCAGTATTTT
TRBJ2-7 | . | TRBV7-7 | 16 | . | CASSPLEGLKPYEQYF | TGTGCCAGCAGCCCGCTTGAAGGACTTAAACCCTACGAGCAGTACTTC
TRBJ1-4 | . | TRBV7-9 | 16 | . | CASSLVTGPTNEKLFF | TGTGCCAGCAGCTTAGTAACAGGACCAACTAATGAAAAACTGTTTTTT
TRBJ1-3 | . | TRBV19 | 17 | TRBD1 | CASSMARDSSSGNTIYF | TGTGCCAGTAGTATGGCCCGGGACAGCTCCTCTGGAAACACCATATATTTT
TRBJ1-1 | . | TRBV6-5 | 13 | . | CASRGLARTEAFF | TGTGCCAGCCGAGGATTAGCCAGGACTGAAGCTTTCTTT
TRBJ2-5 | . | TRBV25-1 | 14 | . | CASSEFGGHGTQYF | TGTGCCAGCAGTGAATTTGGAGGGCATGGGACCCAGTACTTC
TRBJ1-6 | . | TRBV7-2 | 14 | . | CASSLRVSDSPLHF | TGTGCCAGCAGCTTAAGGGTCTCGGATTCACCCCTCCACTTT
TRBJ2-7 | . | TRBV20-1 | 11 | . | CSARDGGFQYF | TGCAGTGCTAGAGATGGAGGGTTCCAGTACTTC
TRBJ2-1 | . | TRBV15 | 18 | TRBD2 | CATSRDSYGTSGDNEQFF | TGTGCCACCAGCAGAGACTCCTACGGGACTAGCGGGGATAATGAGCAGTTCTTC
TRBJ2-5 | . | TRBV6-5 | 13 | . | CASRAGTEETQYF | TGTGCCAGCAGAGCAGGGACCGAAGAGACCCAGTACTTC
TRBJ2-1 | . | TRBV12-3/TRBV12-4 | 13 | . | CASSLEGFNEQFF | TGTGCCAGCAGTTTAGAGGGGTTCAATGAGCAGTTCTTC
TRBJ1-6 | . | TRBV18 | 18 | . | CASSPPGLSSPPNSPLHF | TGTGCCAGCTCACCACCGGGACTGTCCAGCCCTCCCAATTCACCCCTCCACTTT
TRBJ2-5 | . | TRBV24-1 | 16 | TRBD1 | CATSDAGGGWQETQYF | TGTGCCACCAGTGATGCAGGGGGTGGATGGCAAGAGACCCAGTACTTC
TRBJ2-2 | once | TRBV19 | 15 | . | CASSMPRTYTGELFF | TGTGCCAGTAGTATGCCCCGGACATACACCGGGGAGCTGTTTTTT
TRBJ2-5 | . | TRBV6-5 | 15 | . | CASSYSTLGRETQYF | TGTGCCAGCAGTTACTCGACGCTGGGTAGGGAGACCCAGTACTTC
TRBJ2-7 | . | TRBV30 | 12 | . | CAWSSNSYEQYF | TGTGCCTGGAGTTCCAATAGCTACGAGCAGTACTTC
TRBJ1-2 | . | TRBV7-2 | 15 | TRBD1 | CASSGRTGTPSGYTF | TGTGCCAGCAGCGGCAGGACAGGGACCCCATCTGGCTACACCTTC
TRBJ2-1 | . | TRBV19 | 17 | . | CASSPQWGQGSYNEQFF | TGTGCCAGTAGTCCCCAATGGGGGCAGGGCTCCTACAATGAGCAGTTCTTC
TRBJ1-2 | . | TRBV5-6 | 16 | . | CASSLAGAPSNYGYTF | TGTGCCAGCAGCTTGGCAGGGGCACCATCTAACTATGGCTACACCTTC